The clone carrying this T cell receptor beta chain was seen repeatedly, ten times or more. The target antigen is unknown. Indicated time point: blood at routine non-recurrence follow-up after resection. Sequencing was performed on whole RNA extracted from tumor and nontumor lung tissue, or from frozen PBMC, and the material was left unsorted. Trimming at V came to 6 bases and at J to 2 bases, leaving 12 bases not matched to a gene. This CDR3 is built from 17 residues. CDR1 is SGHVS and CDR2 is FQNEAQ in the germline V gene. This sample is part of a study of spatial heterogeneity in lung cancer. Looking at the study overall: Where present, follow-up PBMC were sequenced a median of roughly 26 months after resection. Study observations and caveats: Expanded tumor TCRs that were ubiquitous appeared in blood more at resection than follow-up.

Every cDNA TCR molecule received its own unique molecular identifier. TCRdb redid the calling of the 5' RACE reads with MiXCR, one entry per CDR3 protein. This sample carries 20,000 to 30,000 distinct CDR3 sequences, under 6.5% of them seen once, and the ten largest clones take under 25%. The sample consisted of PBMCs, taken at follow-up. The chain couples TRBV7-8 to TRBJ2-5, with 10 bases that match TRBD2. The receptor comes from a male donor with early-stage non-small cell lung cancer. The CDR3 DNA reads as TGTGCCAGCAGTTGGATTAGCGGGGGGCTAACTCAAGAGACCCAGTACTTC. It translates to CASSWISGGLTQETQYF.